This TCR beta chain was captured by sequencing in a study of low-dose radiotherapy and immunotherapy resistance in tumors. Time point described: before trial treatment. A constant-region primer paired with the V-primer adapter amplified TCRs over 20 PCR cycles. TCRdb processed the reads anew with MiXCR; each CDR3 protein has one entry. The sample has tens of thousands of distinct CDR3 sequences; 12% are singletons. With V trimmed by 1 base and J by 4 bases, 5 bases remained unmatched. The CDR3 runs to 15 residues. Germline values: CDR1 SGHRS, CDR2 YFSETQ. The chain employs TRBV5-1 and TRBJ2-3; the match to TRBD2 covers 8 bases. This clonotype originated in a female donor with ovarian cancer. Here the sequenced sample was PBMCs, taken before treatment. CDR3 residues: CASSLKTGGADTQYF. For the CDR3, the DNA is TGCGCCAGCAGCTTGAAAACCGGGGGGGCAGATACGCAGTATTTT.